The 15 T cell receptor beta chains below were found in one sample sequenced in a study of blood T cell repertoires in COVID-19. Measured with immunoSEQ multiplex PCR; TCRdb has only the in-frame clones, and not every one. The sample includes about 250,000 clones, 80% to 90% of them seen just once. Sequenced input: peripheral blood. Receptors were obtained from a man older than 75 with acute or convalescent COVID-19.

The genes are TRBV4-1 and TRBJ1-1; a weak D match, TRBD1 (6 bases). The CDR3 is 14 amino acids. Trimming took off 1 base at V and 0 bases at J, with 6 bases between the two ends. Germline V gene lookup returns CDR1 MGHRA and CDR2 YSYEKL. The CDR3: CASSQAGVNTEAFF. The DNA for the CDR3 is TGCGCCAGCAGCCAAGCAGGGGTGAACACTGAAGCTTTCTTT.

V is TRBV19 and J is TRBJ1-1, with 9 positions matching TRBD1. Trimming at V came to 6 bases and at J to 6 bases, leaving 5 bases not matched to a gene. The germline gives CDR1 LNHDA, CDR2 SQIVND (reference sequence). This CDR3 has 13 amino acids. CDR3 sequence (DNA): TGTGCCAGTAGACGACAGGGGGAGGCTGAAGCTTTCTTT. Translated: CASRRQGEAEAFF. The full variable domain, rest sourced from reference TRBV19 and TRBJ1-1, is DGGITQSPKYLFRKEGQNVTLSCEQNLNHDAMYWYRQDPGQGLRLIYYSQIVNDFQKGDIAEGYSVSREKKESFPLTVTSAQKNPTAFYLCASRRQGEAEAFFGQGTRLTVV.

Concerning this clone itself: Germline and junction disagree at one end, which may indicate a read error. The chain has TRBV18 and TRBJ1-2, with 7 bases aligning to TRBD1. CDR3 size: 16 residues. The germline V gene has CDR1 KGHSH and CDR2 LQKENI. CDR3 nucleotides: TGTGCCAGCTCACCGCCCACAGGGGCGCGGAGCTATGGATACACCTTC. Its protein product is CASSPPTGARSYGYTF.

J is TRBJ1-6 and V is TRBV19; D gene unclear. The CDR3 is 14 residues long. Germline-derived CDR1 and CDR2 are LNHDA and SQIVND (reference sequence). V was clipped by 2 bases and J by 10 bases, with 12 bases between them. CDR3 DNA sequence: TGTGCCAGTAGTATACGAGAGGGCCGATCACCCCTCCACTTT. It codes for CASSIREGRSPLHF.

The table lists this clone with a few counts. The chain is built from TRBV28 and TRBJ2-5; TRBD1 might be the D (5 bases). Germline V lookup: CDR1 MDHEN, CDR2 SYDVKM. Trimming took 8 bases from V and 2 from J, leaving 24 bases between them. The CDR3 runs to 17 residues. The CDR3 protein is CASLPGDRKINQETQYF. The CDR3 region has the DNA TGTGCCAGCCTCCCCGGTGACAGAAAAATTAATCAAGAGACCCAGTACTTC. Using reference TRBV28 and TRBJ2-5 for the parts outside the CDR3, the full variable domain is DVKVTQSSRYLVKRTGEKVFLECVQDMDHENMFWYRQDPGLGLRLIYFSYDVKMKEKGDIPEGYSVSREKKERFSLILESASTNQTSMYLCASLPGDRKINQETQYFGPGTRLLVL.

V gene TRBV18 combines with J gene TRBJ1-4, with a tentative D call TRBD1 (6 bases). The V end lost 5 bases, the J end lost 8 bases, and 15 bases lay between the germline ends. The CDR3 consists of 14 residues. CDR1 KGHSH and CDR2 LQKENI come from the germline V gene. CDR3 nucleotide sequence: TGTGCCAGCTCAGTGACAGGAACCAGCGAAAAACTGTTTTTT. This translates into CASSVTGTSEKLFF. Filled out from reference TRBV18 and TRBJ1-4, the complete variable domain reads NAGVMQNPRHLVRRRGQEARLRCSPMKGHSHVYWYRQLPEEGLKFMVYLQKENIIDESGMPKERFSAEFPKEGPSILRIQQVVRGDSAAYFCASSVTGTSEKLFFGSGTQLSVL.

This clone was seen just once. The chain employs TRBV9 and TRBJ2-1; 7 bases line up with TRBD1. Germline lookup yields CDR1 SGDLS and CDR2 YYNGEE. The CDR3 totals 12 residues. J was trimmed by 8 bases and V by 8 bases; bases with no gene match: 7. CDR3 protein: CASGQGVDEQFF. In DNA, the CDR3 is TGTGCCAGTGGGCAGGGGGTCGATGAGCAGTTCTTC.

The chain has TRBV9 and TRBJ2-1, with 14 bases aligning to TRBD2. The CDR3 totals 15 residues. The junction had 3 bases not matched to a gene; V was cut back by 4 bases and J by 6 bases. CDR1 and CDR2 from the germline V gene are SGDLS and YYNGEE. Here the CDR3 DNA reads TGTGCCAGCAGCTTGACTAGCGGGAGGGCCAATGAGCAGTTCTTC. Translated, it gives CASSLTSGRANEQFF.

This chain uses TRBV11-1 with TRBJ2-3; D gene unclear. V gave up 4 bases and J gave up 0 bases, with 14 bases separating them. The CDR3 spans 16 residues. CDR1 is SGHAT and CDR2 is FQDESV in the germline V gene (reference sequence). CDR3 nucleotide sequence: TGTGCCAGCAGCTCCGAGACACAAACTAGCACAGATACGCAGTATTTT. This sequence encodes CASSSETQTSTDTQYF. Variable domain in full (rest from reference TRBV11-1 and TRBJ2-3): EAEVAQSPRYKITEKSQAVAFWCDPISGHATLYWYRQILGQGPELLVQFQDESVVDDSQLPKDRFSAERLKGVDSTLKIQPAELGDSAMYLCASSSETQTSTDTQYFGPGTRLTVL.

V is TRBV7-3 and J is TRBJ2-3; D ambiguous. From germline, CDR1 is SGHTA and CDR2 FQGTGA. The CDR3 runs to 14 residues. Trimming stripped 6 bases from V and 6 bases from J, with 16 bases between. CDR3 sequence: CASSPSRSSDTQYF. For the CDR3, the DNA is TGTGCCAGCAGTCCTTCGAGGAGTAGTGATACGCAGTATTTT.

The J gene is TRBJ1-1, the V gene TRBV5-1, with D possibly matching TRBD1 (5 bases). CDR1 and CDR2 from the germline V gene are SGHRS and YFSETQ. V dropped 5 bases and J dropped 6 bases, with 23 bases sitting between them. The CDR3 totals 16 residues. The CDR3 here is CASSSGTPGLSAEAFF. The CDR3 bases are TGCGCCAGCAGTTCCGGGACTCCCGGGCTGAGCGCTGAAGCTTTCTTT.

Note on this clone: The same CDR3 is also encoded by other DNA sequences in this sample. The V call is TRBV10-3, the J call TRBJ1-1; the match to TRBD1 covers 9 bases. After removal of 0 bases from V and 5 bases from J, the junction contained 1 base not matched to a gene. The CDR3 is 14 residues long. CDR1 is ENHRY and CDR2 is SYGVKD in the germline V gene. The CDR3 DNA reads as TGTGCCATCAGTGAGTCGACAGGGGGTACTGAAGCTTTCTTT. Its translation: CAISESTGGTEAFF.

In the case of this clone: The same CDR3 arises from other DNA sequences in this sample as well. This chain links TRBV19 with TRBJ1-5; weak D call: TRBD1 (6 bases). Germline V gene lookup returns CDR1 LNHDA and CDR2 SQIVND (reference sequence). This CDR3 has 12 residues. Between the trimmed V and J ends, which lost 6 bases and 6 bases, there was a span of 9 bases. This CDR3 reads CASRQGGQPQHF. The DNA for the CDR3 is TGTGCCAGTAGACAGGGCGGTCAGCCCCAGCATTTT.

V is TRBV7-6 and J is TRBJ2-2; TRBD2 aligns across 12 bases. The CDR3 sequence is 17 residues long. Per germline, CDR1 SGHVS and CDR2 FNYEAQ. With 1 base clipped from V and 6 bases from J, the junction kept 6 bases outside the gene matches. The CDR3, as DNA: TGTGCCAGCAGCTTAGTGGCGTCTAGCGGGAGGGCCGGGGAGCTGTTTTTT. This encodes CASSLVASSGRAGELFF. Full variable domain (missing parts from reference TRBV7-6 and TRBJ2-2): GAGVSQSPRYKVTKRGQDVALRCDPISGHVSLYWYRQALGQGPEFLTYFNYEAQQDKSGLPNDRFSAERPEGSISTLTIQRTEQRDSAMYRCASSLVASSGRAGELFFGEGSRLTVL.

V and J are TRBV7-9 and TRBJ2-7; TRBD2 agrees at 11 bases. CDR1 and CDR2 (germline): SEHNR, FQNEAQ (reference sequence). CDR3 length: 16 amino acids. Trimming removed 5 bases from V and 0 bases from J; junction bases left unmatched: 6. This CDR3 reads CASSHPLAGDSYEQYF. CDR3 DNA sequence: TGTGCCAGCAGCCATCCACTAGCGGGGGACTCCTACGAGCAGTACTTC. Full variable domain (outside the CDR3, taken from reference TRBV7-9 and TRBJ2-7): DTGVSQNPRHKITKRGQNVTFRCDPISEHNRLYWYRQTLGQGPEFLTYFQNEAQLEKSRLLSDRFSAERPKGSFSTLEIQRTEQGDSAMYLCASSHPLAGDSYEQYFGPGTRLTVT.